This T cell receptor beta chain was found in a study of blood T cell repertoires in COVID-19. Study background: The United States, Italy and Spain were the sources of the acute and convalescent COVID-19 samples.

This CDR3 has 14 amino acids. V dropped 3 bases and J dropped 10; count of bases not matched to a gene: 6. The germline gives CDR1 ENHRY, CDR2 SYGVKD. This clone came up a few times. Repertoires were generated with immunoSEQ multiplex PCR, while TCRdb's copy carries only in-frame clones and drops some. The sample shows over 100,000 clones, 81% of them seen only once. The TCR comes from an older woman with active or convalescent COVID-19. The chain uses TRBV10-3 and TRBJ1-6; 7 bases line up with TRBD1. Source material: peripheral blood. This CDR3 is CAISDDRVGSPLHF. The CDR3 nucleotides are TGTGCCATCAGTGATGACAGGGTCGGATCACCCCTCCACTTT.